This T cell receptor (beta chain) comes out of a study of blood T cell repertoires in COVID-19. Only in-frame clones appear in the TCRdb table, and some are missing; sequencing was by immunoSEQ multiplex PCR. Among 65,000 to 85,000 clones listed, roughly 90% were seen once. The CDR3 totals 16 residues. Trimming took 3 bases from V and 3 from J; bases not matched to a gene: 9. This chain connects TRBV5-7 to TRBJ1-1, with 9 nucleotides matching TRBD1. TRBV5-7 is an ORF for which the function is uncertain. The origin of this receptor is a human donor in a cohort sampled during active COVID-19. Material: peripheral blood. The CDR3 here is CASSYRGQITHTEAFF. Here the CDR3 DNA reads TGTGCCAGCAGCTACAGGGGGCAGATTACTCACACTGAAGCTTTCTTT.